This T cell receptor beta chain was found in a study of T cells in Graves' hyperthyroidism and ophthalmopathy. This CDR3 has 16 amino acids. The germline V gene has CDR1 SGHAT and CDR2 FQNNGV. The V and J ends lost 1 base and 7 bases, in that order; junction bases with no gene match: 6. The source material, RNA transcripts, was used to amplify TCR beta CDR3 regions. TCR CDR3 regions were first amplified by RT-PCR with HTBI primers. TCRdb redid the calling of the multiplex PCR reads with MiXCR, one entry per CDR3 protein. This table has a few hundred thousand distinct CDR3 sequences, roughly 20% appearing once. This clonotype was seen repeatedly, ten times or more.

The TCR originated in a man between 18 and 29 years old with Graves' ophthalmopathy. This chain connects TRBV11-2 to TRBJ2-1, with 11 bases fitting TRBD2. The sample taken for sequencing was blood. CDR3 sequence reads: CASSLGLAGRGNEQFF. DNA of the CDR3: TGTGCCAGCAGCTTAGGACTAGCGGGGCGCGGAAATGAGCAGTTCTTC.